The 27 T cell receptor beta chains presented below share a single source sample, sequenced in a study of blood T cell repertoires in COVID-19. TCRdb keeps only in-frame clones here, not all; method: immunoSEQ multiplex PCR. Of around 56,000 clones listed, 70% to 90% were seen once; the top ten hold 7.2%. The specimen was peripheral blood. These receptors were taken from a man aged 55 to 70 with acute or convalescent COVID-19.

This clone was seen a few times. The chain has TRBV9 and TRBJ2-7, with D tentatively TRBD1 (6 bases). The germline CDR1 and CDR2 sequences are SGDLS and YYNGEE. V was clipped by 0 bases and J by 2 bases, with 9 bases between them. CDR3 length: 14 amino acids. The CDR3 DNA reads as TGTGCCAGCAGCGTAGGGACAGCGGCCTACGAGCAGTACTTC. Amino acid sequence: CASSVGTAAYEQYF. Filled out from reference TRBV9 and TRBJ2-7, the complete variable domain reads DSGVTQTPKHLITATGQRVTLRCSPRSGDLSVYWYQQSLDQGLQFLIQYYNGEERAKGNILERFSAQQFPDLHSELNLSSLELGDSALYFCASSVGTAAYEQYFGPGTRLTVT.

The J gene is TRBJ2-7, the V gene TRBV27; no clear D gene. V lost 5 bases to trimming and J lost 2 bases, with 10 bases between them. Germline-derived CDR1 and CDR2 are MNHEY and SMNVEV (reference sequence). The CDR3 is 13 amino acids. CDR3 in amino acids: CASSTTLTYEQYF. Written as DNA, the CDR3 is TGTGCCAGCAGTACCACACTAACCTACGAGCAGTACTTC.

This chain connects TRBV12-3 or TRBV12-4 to TRBJ1-5; D not resolved. V dropped 2 bases and J dropped 6 bases, with 8 bases sitting between them. CDR3 length: 13 residues. The CDR3 spells CASSLSTSQPQHF. In nucleotides, the CDR3 is TGTGCCAGCAGTTTATCCACGAGTCAGCCCCAGCATTTT.

CDR3 residues: CASSFREPQHF. CDR3 DNA: TGTGCCAGCAGTTTCCGGGAGCCCCAGCATTTT. The rearrangement links TRBV12-3 or TRBV12-4 to TRBJ1-5; D call uncertain. This CDR3 has 11 residues. V was shortened by 3 bases and J by 8 bases, with 5 bases between the two germline ends.

The J gene is TRBJ1-2, the V gene TRBV20-1; D remains ambiguous. This CDR3 has 11 amino acids. Germline CDR1 and CDR2: DFQATT and SNEGSKA (reference sequence). Between the trimmed V and J ends, which lost 3 bases and 11 bases, there was a span of 13 bases. The CDR3 sequence is CSARLQRSYTF. DNA for the CDR3: TGCAGTGCTAGGCTTCAAAGGAGTTACACCTTC.

V usage is TRBV7-2 and J usage is TRBJ1-1; D not certain. The germline V and J ends were trimmed by 9 bases and 0 bases, with 11 bases remaining between them. This CDR3 region has 13 residues. Germline V gene lookup returns CDR1 SGHTA and CDR2 FQGNSA. CDR3 loop: CASLLRMNTEAFF. The CDR3 DNA reads as TGTGCCAGTCTACTCAGGATGAACACTGAAGCTTTCTTT.

This clone was recorded a few times. At one end, the junction sequence differs from germline, possibly due to a read error. Here the CDR3 reads CASSQARVILF. CDR3 DNA: TGTGCCAGCAGCCAAGCACGGGTAATTTTGTTT. The V and J genes are TRBV14 and TRBJ2-3; no reliable D call. The CDR3 spans 11 residues. Germline loops: CDR1 SGHDN, CDR2 FVKESK.

The rearrangement uses TRBV5-1 and TRBJ2-3; the match to TRBD2 covers 7 bases. Germline CDR1 and CDR2: SGHRS and YFSETQ. V trimming: 3 bases; J trimming: 1 base; junction bases outside the gene matches: 17. This CDR3 comprises 19 residues. The CDR3 loop is CASSSPTSVRGYGTDTQYF. The CDR3 DNA reads as TGCGCCAGCAGCTCCCCTACTAGCGTTCGGGGGTACGGCACAGATACGCAGTATTTT.

The V call is TRBV6-5, the J call TRBJ2-2, with a weak D call TRBD2 (6 bases). CDR1 and CDR2 from the germline V gene are MNHEY and SVGAGI. Trimming stripped 8 bases from V and 0 bases from J, with 13 bases between. The CDR3 length is 15 residues. CDR3 region: CASALLAANTGELFF. DNA of the CDR3: TGTGCCAGCGCCTTACTAGCAGCGAACACCGGGGAGCTGTTTTTT.

CDR3 residues: CASNAGAGYGYTF. The CDR3 DNA follows: TGTGCCAGCAATGCAGGGGCCGGCTATGGCTACACCTTC. The chain joins TRBV6-6 to TRBJ1-2, with D tentatively TRBD1 (6 bases). Germline assignment: CDR1 MNHNY and CDR2 SVGAGI (reference sequence). This CDR3 has 13 amino acids. V dropped 7 bases and J dropped 4 bases, with 13 bases sitting between them.

The gene calls are TRBV6-5 and TRBJ2-3; D unresolved. Germline V gives CDR1 MNHEY, CDR2 SVGAGI. Trimming removed 4 bases at V and 0 bases at J, with 11 bases between. This CDR3 contains 15 residues. The CDR3 DNA reads TGTGCCAGCAGTTTTAGTGCAACTAGCACAGATACGCAGTATTTT. Protein: CASSFSATSTDTQYF.

The chain is built from TRBV27 and TRBJ2-1; TRBD2 matches at 13 bases. Trimming took 3 bases from V and 4 from J; bases not matched to a gene: 3. CDR3 size: 16 residues. Looked up from germline, CDR1 is MNHEY and CDR2 is SMNVEV (reference sequence). In DNA form, the CDR3 reads TGTGCCAGCAGTTTTACTAGCGGGGGGGTTTACAATGAGCAGTTCTTC. Residues: CASSFTSGGVYNEQFF.

The rearrangement joins TRBV6-5 to TRBJ2-7, with 11 nucleotides matching TRBD1. Germline assignment: CDR1 MNHEY and CDR2 SVGAGI. With 5 bases clipped from V and 5 bases from J, the junction kept 5 bases outside the gene matches. This CDR3 is built from 14 residues. DNA of the CDR3: TGTGCCAGCAGTCGGACAGGGGGCATGGACGAGCAGTACTTC. Its translation: CASSRTGGMDEQYF.

This rearrangement joins TRBV18 to TRBJ2-7; D is possibly TRBD2 (5 bases). Per the germline V gene, CDR1 is KGHSH and CDR2 is LQKENI. This CDR3 is built from 16 residues. V shed 6 bases and J shed 5 bases, with 23 bases lying between them. CDR3 amino acids: CASSRITARAMNEQYF. CDR3 DNA sequence: TGTGCCAGCTCGCGAATTACAGCGAGGGCTATGAACGAGCAGTACTTC.

The chain links TRBV3-1 (or the pseudogene TRBV3-2) to TRBJ2-7, with 14 bases aligning to TRBD2. V lost 4 bases, J lost 4 bases, and 6 bases stayed unmatched. In germline, CDR1 is LGHDT, CDR2 YNNKEL (reference sequence). The CDR3 runs to 16 residues. CDR3 amino acids: CASSPGTSGGFYEQYF. The CDR3 bases are TGTGCCAGCAGCCCCGGGACTAGCGGGGGCTTTTACGAGCAGTACTTC.

This clone was detected a few times. The gene calls are TRBV18 and TRBJ1-5; D is ambiguous. Germline-derived CDR1 and CDR2 are KGHSH and LQKENI. Trimming took 3 bases from V and 2 from J, leaving 8 bases between them. The CDR3 runs 14 residues. The CDR3 here is CASSPGSGNQPQHF. For the CDR3, the DNA is TGTGCCAGCTCACCGGGGAGCGGCAATCAGCCCCAGCATTTT.

J is TRBJ2-1 and V is TRBV5-4; D may be TRBD2 (7 bases). Germline CDR1 and CDR2: SGHNT and YYREEE (reference sequence). The CDR3 covers 16 residues. V was trimmed by 4 bases and J by 1 base, leaving 15 bases between them. For the CDR3, the DNA is TGTGCCAGCAGCCCGGCGGGGGCCGGTTCCTACAATGAGCAGTTCTTC. It is translated as CASSPAGAGSYNEQFF.

The V gene is TRBV27, the J gene TRBJ1-1, with no clear D. Germline assignment: CDR1 MNHEY and CDR2 SMNVEV (reference sequence). The length of the CDR3 is 16 residues. Trimming took off 3 bases at V and 0 bases at J, with 14 bases between the two ends. This chain's CDR3 is CASSLESPPVNTEAFF. CDR3 bases: TGTGCCAGCAGTTTGGAGTCCCCCCCTGTGAACACTGAAGCTTTCTTT.

CDR3 amino acids: CASSLLFGQGYEQYF. CDR3 DNA: TGTGCCAGCAGTCTACTTTTCGGACAGGGTTACGAGCAGTACTTC. The chain employs TRBV27 and TRBJ2-7; 8 bases map to TRBD1. The germline CDR1 and CDR2 sequences are MNHEY and SMNVEV (reference sequence). This CDR3 is built from 15 residues. V was pared by 5 bases and J by 4 bases, with 10 bases of the junction left unmatched.

As regards this clone: The junction does not match germline at one end; this may be a read error. V usage is TRBV7-7 and J usage is TRBJ2-5; 10 bases are shared with TRBD2. This CDR3 contains 16 residues. Germline-derived CDR1 and CDR2 are SSHAT and FNYEAQ (reference sequence). As DNA, the CDR3 is TGTGCTAGCAGCTTAAGAGCGGGGGGGCTGGGAGAGACCCAGTACTTC. As protein: CASSLRAGGLGETQYF.

The rearrangement joins TRBV7-9 to TRBJ1-5; 8 bases are shared with TRBD1. The V gene end was trimmed by 5 bases and the J gene end by 3 bases; junction bases not matched to a gene: 9. Germline values: CDR1 SEHNR, CDR2 FQNEAQ (reference sequence). CDR3 length: 16 residues. The CDR3 is CASSTGQGEFNQPQHF. The CDR3 DNA reads as TGTGCCAGCAGCACTGGACAGGGAGAGTTCAATCAGCCCCAGCATTTT.

A few counts support this clone. The chain carries TRBV7-9 and TRBJ2-2, with 11 bases that match TRBD2. The CDR3 loop spans 15 amino acids. Germline values: CDR1 SEHNR, CDR2 FQNEAQ (reference sequence). The CDR3 nucleotides read TGTGCTTTAACTAGCGGGGGATCGAACACCGGGGAGCTGTTTTTT. As protein: CALTSGGSNTGELFF.

The gene calls are TRBV6-5 and TRBJ2-2, with D possibly being TRBD1 (6 bases). The germline V and J ends were trimmed by 6 bases and 7 bases, with 15 bases remaining between them. Germline lookup yields CDR1 MNHEY and CDR2 SVGAGI. This CDR3 is 14 amino acids long. The CDR3 loop reads CASRDTNRDGELFF. The CDR3 region has the DNA TGTGCCAGCAGGGATACCAACAGGGACGGGGAGCTGTTTTTT.

The rearrangement links TRBV5-6 to TRBJ1-1; 10 bases are a match to TRBD1. The V segment lost 4 bases and the J segment 5 bases; nucleotides outside the gene matches: 8. CDR1 and CDR2 (germline): SGHDT, YYEEEE. The CDR3 sequence is 15 residues long. The CDR3, as DNA: TGTGCCAGCAGCCTTTGGGGACAGGGGAATACTGAAGCTTTCTTT. It encodes CASSLWGQGNTEAFF.

The J gene is TRBJ1-2, the V gene TRBV28; weak D call: TRBD1 (6 bases). The CDR3 covers 16 residues. Trimming pared 1 base from V and 0 bases from J, leaving 12 bases between. From germline, CDR1 is MDHEN and CDR2 SYDVKM. Written as DNA, the CDR3 is TGTGCCAGCAGTTTATACCGGGACACGACTAACTATGGCTACACCTTC. It codes for CASSLYRDTTNYGYTF.

The chain couples TRBV5-1 to TRBJ2-1; TRBD1 aligns across 8 bases. The ends lost 4 bases at V and 5 bases at J; junction bases unmatched: 5. Germline values: CDR1 SGHRS, CDR2 YFSETQ. The CDR3 covers 14 residues. DNA of the CDR3: TGCGCCAGCAGCAGATCGGGACAGGACAATGAGCAGTTCTTC. Residues: CASSRSGQDNEQFF.

The rearrangement uses TRBV5-6 and TRBJ1-1; a weak D match, TRBD1 (6 bases). Germline V lookup: CDR1 SGHDT, CDR2 YYEEEE. The CDR3 contains 18 residues. V lost 2 bases and J lost 0, with 20 bases in between. DNA of the CDR3: TGTGCCAGCAGCTTTCAGCAGGGGCGCTTATGGTTGAACACTGAAGCTTTCTTT. As protein: CASSFQQGRLWLNTEAFF.